One and the same sample provided the 23 T cell receptor beta chains below, sequenced in a study of read filtering for tumor transcriptome and immune sequencing. This library used approximately 390 ng RNA and molecular barcoded adaptors spanning alpha/delta and beta/gamma chains. TCRdb used MiXCR to reprocess the reads, holding one entry per CDR3 protein. The sample carries about 50,000 distinct CDR3 sequences, about a fifth recorded once. The material sequenced was a population of CD138-negative cells sorted from bone marrow. Receptors originate from a donor at least 40 years old with multiple myeloma.

The chain couples TRBV6-2 or TRBV6-3 to TRBJ1-4; a possible D gene is TRBD1 (5 bases). With the DNA end fitting TRBJ1-5 better, the J assignment may be wrong. The CDR3 has 14 amino acids. Germline V lookup: CDR1 MNHEY, CDR2 SVGEGT. CDR3 sequence (DNA): TGTGCCAGCAATCCGGGACTCGTGGTGGATACGCAGCATTTT. Encoded protein: CASNPGLVVDTQHF.

In its sample, this clonotype was seen many times. The chain couples TRBV5-5 to TRBJ2-1, with 7 bases lining up with TRBD2. CDR1 and CDR2 (germline): SGHKS, YYEKEE (reference sequence). V trimming: 3 bases; J trimming: 4 bases; junction bases outside the gene matches: 7. This CDR3 is 15 amino acids long. CDR3 residues: CASSSLAGAYNEQFF. CDR3 nucleotides: TGTGCCAGCAGCTCACTGGCGGGAGCTTACAATGAGCAGTTCTTC. The variable domain in full, completed from reference TRBV5-5 and TRBJ2-1, reads DAGVTQSPTHLIKTRGQQVTLRCSPISGHKSVSWYQQVLGQGPQFIFQYYEKEERGRGNFPDRFSARQFPNYSSELNVNALLLGDSALYLCASSSLAGAYNEQFFGPGTRLTVL.

This clonotype was counted ten times or more. The junction and the germline gene differ at one end; a read error may be behind it. The V call is TRBV20-1, the J call TRBJ2-7; 8 bases line up with TRBD1. This CDR3 contains 12 residues. Per the germline V gene, CDR1 is DFQATT and CDR2 is SNEGSKA (reference sequence). The CDR3 loop reads CSARGQGYGQYF. As DNA, the CDR3 is TGCAGTGCCAGAGGACAGGGCTACGGGCAGTACTTC.

This clonotype has only a few counts. V gene TRBV6-5 combines with J gene TRBJ1-2, with D possibly TRBD1 on 6 matching bases. There are 13 residues in the CDR3. V lost 4 bases and J 8 bases, leaving 14 bases between the germline ends. Germline loops: CDR1 MNHEY, CDR2 SVGAGI. CDR3: CASSSFDRSGYTF. For the CDR3, the DNA is TGTGCCAGCAGTTCCTTCGACAGGAGCGGCTACACCTTC.

This clonotype was seen at least ten times. The CDR3 loop reads CASSLGQGLNSNQPQHF. The CDR3 region has the DNA TGTGCCAGCAGTTTGGGACAGGGCCTGAATAGCAATCAGCCCCAGCATTTT. The gene calls are TRBV6-6 and TRBJ1-5, with TRBD1 matching 9 bases. V was clipped by 4 bases and J by 0 bases; unmatched bases: 7. The CDR3 length is 17 residues. Germline assignment: CDR1 MNHNY and CDR2 SVGAGI (reference sequence).

This clonotype was recorded at least ten times. The CDR3 region has the DNA TGTGCCAGCAGTTTAGTCGCGGGGGACAGGGTCTACAATGAGCAGTTCTTC. This gives the protein CASSLVAGDRVYNEQFF. The chain recombines TRBV28 with TRBJ2-1; 9 bases line up with TRBD1. After removal of 2 bases from V and 3 bases from J, the junction contained 8 bases not matched to a gene. Per the germline V gene, CDR1 is MDHEN and CDR2 is SYDVKM. The CDR3 totals 17 residues.

Here the CDR3 DNA reads TGTGCCAGCAGCGCTGACAGGAGCTCTGGAAACACCATATATTTT. This encodes CASSADRSSGNTIYF. The rearrangement links TRBV5-4 to TRBJ1-3; tentatively, D is TRBD1 (6 bases). The CDR3 has 15 residues. The germline gives CDR1 SGHNT, CDR2 YYREEE (reference sequence). Trimming stripped 4 bases from V and 0 bases from J, with 11 bases between.

The chain has TRBV2 and TRBJ2-5; D gene ambiguous. The germline CDR1 and CDR2 sequences are SNHLY and FYNNEI. Trimming removed 4 bases at V and 4 bases at J, with 13 bases between. The CDR3 has 14 amino acids. Here the CDR3 DNA reads TGTGCCAGCAGTGTTGGCAGGTCACGAGAGACCCAGTACTTC. Translation: CASSVGRSRETQYF. Using reference TRBV2 and TRBJ2-5 for the parts outside the CDR3, the full variable domain is EPEVTQTPSHQVTQMGQEVILRCVPISNHLYFYWYRQILGQKVEFLVSFYNNEISEKSEIFDDQFSVERPDGSNFTLKIRSTKLEDSAMYFCASSVGRSRETQYFGPGTRLLVL.

This clonotype was observed a few times. This CDR3 is CASSDGTGSVPDTQYF. In DNA, the CDR3 is TGTGCCAGCAGTGACGGCACAGGAAGTGTTCCAGATACGCAGTATTTT. This chain joins TRBV2 and TRBJ2-3; D might be TRBD1 (5 bases). Germline lookup yields CDR1 SNHLY and CDR2 FYNNEI. The V end was cut by 3 bases, the J end by 4 bases, with 17 bases between. The CDR3 contains 16 residues.

Many counts were recorded for this clonotype. The chain is built from TRBV28 and TRBJ1-4, with 7 bases fitting TRBD1. Unmatched junction bases numbered 7, after V lost 11 bases and J lost 7 bases. Germline V gives CDR1 MDHEN, CDR2 SYDVKM. The CDR3 contains 12 residues. CDR3 residues: CAAAGTVEKLFF. The CDR3, as DNA: TGTGCCGCCGCCGGGACAGTTGAAAAACTGTTTTTT.

The V and J genes are TRBV30 and TRBJ1-2; D is undetermined. This CDR3 is built from 14 residues. V shed 1 base and J shed 4 bases, with 13 bases lying between them. Germline V lookup: CDR1 GTSNPN, CDR2 SVGIG (reference sequence). Written as DNA, the CDR3 is TGTGCCTGGAGTGACCCTGGACGGCCCTATGGCTACACCTTC. This translates into CAWSDPGRPYGYTF.

This clonotype was seen a single time. With a much larger clone just one base away, this may be a read error. This rearrangement joins TRBV28 to TRBJ2-5; D is undetermined. V lost 5 bases to trimming and J lost 4 bases, with 17 bases between them. Germline-derived CDR1 and CDR2 are MDHEN and SYDVKM. This CDR3 has 15 amino acids. The CDR3: CASSENRKERETQYF. CDR3 coding DNA: TGTGCCAGCAGTGAGAACCGAAAGGAACGAGAGACCCAGTACTTC.

This clonotype was counted ten times or more. V is TRBV7-2 and J is TRBJ2-5; D possibly uses TRBD1 or TRBD2 (5 bases each). CDR1 and CDR2 (germline): SGHTA, FQGNSA. This CDR3 has 15 residues. V lost 5 bases and J lost 3, with 16 bases in between. CDR3 bases: TGTGCCAGCAGCCCTAGAGCGGCACAGGAAGAGACCCAGTACTTC. It is translated as CASSPRAAQEETQYF.

This clonotype occurred many times. Here the CDR3 reads CASSIPDLRSYNEQFF. As DNA, the CDR3 is TGTGCCAGCAGTATTCCCGACCTCCGATCCTACAATGAGCAGTTCTTC. This chain links TRBV6-2 or TRBV6-3 with TRBJ2-1; D gene unclear. The CDR3 is 16 amino acids. The ends were cut back, 5 bases at V and 1 base at J, with 15 bases in the middle. Germline V gene lookup returns CDR1 MNHEY and CDR2 SVGEGT.

This clonotype was seen at least ten times. The chain combines TRBV10-3 with TRBJ2-3; no firm D call. The CDR3 extends over 13 amino acids. V dropped 6 bases and J dropped 4 bases, with 11 bases sitting between them. The germline V gene has CDR1 ENHRY and CDR2 SYGVKD. Here the CDR3 DNA reads TGTGCCATCAGCACCCAAGATCCAGATACGCAGTATTTT. This codes for CAISTQDPDTQYF.

Details on this clonotype: A much larger clonotype is one base distant, so this may be a read error. CDR3 sequence (DNA): TGTGCCAGCAAAGCTGGGGCCAACGTCCCGACTTTC. Residues: CASKAGANVPTF. This chain links TRBV12-3 or TRBV12-4 with TRBJ2-6; possible D gene TRBD1, 5 bases. The CDR3 runs 12 residues.

This chain connects TRBV7-6 to TRBJ2-7, with TRBD2 matching over 14 bases. The CDR3 length is 16 residues. Germline loops: CDR1 SGHVS, CDR2 FNYEAQ. The V and J ends lost 4 bases and 6 bases, in that order; junction bases with no gene match: 8. CDR3 residues: CASSSEGLAGVGEQYF. The CDR3 DNA is TGTGCCAGCAGCTCAGAGGGACTAGCGGGAGTTGGCGAGCAGTACTTC.

As concerns this clonotype: A much larger clone lies a single base off, so this may be a read error. This chain connects TRBV30 to TRBJ2-7; D may be TRBD1 (6 bases). The V and J ends lost 0 bases and 6 bases respectively, with 18 bases between them. The CDR3 spans 15 residues. Germline V gives CDR1 GTSNPN, CDR2 SVGIG (reference sequence). CDR3 bases: TGTGCCTGGAGTGTACCAGGGGCTCTAGGCTGCGAGCAGTACTTC. Its protein is CAWSVPGALGCEQYF. The full variable domain, with the rest looked up from reference TRBV30 and TRBJ2-7, is SQTIHQWPATLVQPVGSPLSLECTVEGTSNPNLYWYRQAAGRGLQLLFYSVGIGQISSEVPQNLSASRPQDRQFILSSKKLLLSDSGFYLCAWSVPGALGCEQYFGPGTRLTVT.

A note on this clonotype: Just one base apart from a much larger clone, this may be a read error. V and J are TRBV7-2 and TRBJ2-5, with D hard to call. There are 12 residues in the CDR3. Germline CDR1 and CDR2: SGHTA and FQGNSA. The germline V and J ends were trimmed by 4 bases and 5 bases, with 8 bases remaining between them. This CDR3 reads CASSYSRETQYF. The CDR3 bases are TGTGCCAGCAGCTATAGTAGGGAGACCCAGTACTTC.

The sample holds a few counts of this clonotype. The chain carries TRBV19 and TRBJ2-5, with D tentatively TRBD2 (5 bases). Trimming removed 7 bases from V and 3 bases from J, with 6 bases in between. Germline V gene lookup returns CDR1 LNHDA and CDR2 SQIVND (reference sequence). The CDR3 is made up of 11 amino acids. In DNA form, the CDR3 reads TGTGCCAGTATGCGGGAAGAGACCCAGTACTTC. As protein: CASMREETQYF. The whole variable domain, filled in from reference TRBV19 and TRBJ2-5, reads DGGITQSPKYLFRKEGQNVTLSCEQNLNHDAMYWYRQDPGQGLRLIYYSQIVNDFQKGDIAEGYSVSREKKESFPLTVTSAQKNPTAFYLCASMREETQYFGPGTRLLVL.

This clonotype appeared many times. The chain recombines TRBV6-6 with TRBJ2-5; 9 bases align to TRBD2. V was clipped by 0 bases and J by 2 bases; unmatched bases: 7. The CDR3 contains 17 residues. From germline, CDR1 is MNHNY and CDR2 SVGAGI (reference sequence). The CDR3, as DNA: TGTGCCAGCAGTTACTCCTTGACTAGCGGCGATCAAGAGACCCAGTACTTC. It is translated as CASSYSLTSGDQETQYF.

The chain uses TRBV5-1 and TRBJ2-1; D is tentatively TRBD1 or TRBD2 (6 bases each). The CDR3 loop spans 20 amino acids. Trimming took off 7 bases at V and 5 bases at J, with 34 bases between the two ends. Germline CDR1 is SGHRS and CDR2 is YFSETQ. The CDR3 protein is CASCSSGGAYFKGVHNEQFF. The DNA for the CDR3 is TGCGCCAGCTGCTCGTCCGGGGGCGCCTATTTCAAAGGCGTACACAATGAGCAGTTCTTC.

This clonotype was picked up many times. The chain recombines TRBV12-3 or TRBV12-4 with TRBJ2-7; no firm D call. V lost 1 base and J 1 base, leaving 8 bases between the germline ends. This CDR3 contains 14 residues. The CDR3 nucleotides are TGTGCCAGCAGTTTAGGGGCAGCTTCCTACGAGCAGTACTTC. It yields the protein CASSLGAASYEQYF.